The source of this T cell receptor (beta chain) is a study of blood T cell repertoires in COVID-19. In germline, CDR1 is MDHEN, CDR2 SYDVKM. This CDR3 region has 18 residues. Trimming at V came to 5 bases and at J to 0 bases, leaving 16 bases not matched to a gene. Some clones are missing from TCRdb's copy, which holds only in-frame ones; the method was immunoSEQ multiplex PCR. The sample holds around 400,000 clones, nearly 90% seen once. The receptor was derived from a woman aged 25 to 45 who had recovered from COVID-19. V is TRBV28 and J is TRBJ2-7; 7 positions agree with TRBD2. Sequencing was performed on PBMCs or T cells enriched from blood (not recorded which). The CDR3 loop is CASSHLGGFSVSSYEQYF. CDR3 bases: TGTGCCAGCAGTCACCTGGGGGGGTTTTCGGTCTCCTCCTACGAGCAGTACTTC.